This T cell receptor beta chain derives from a study of blood T cell repertoires in COVID-19. The CDR3 covers 15 residues. V lost 2 bases and J lost 7; bases outside the gene matches: 7. CDR1 is LNHDA and CDR2 is SQIVND in the germline V gene (reference sequence). Assay used: immunoSEQ multiplex PCR; TCRdb lists only in-frame clones, some missing. The data show 300,000 to 400,000 clones, more than 75% seen once. The sample holds one count of this clone. This sequence was found in a woman aged 45-65 years who had recovered from COVID-19. The V and J genes are TRBV19 and TRBJ2-1; 8 nucleotides line up with TRBD2. Sequencing used peripheral blood. CDR3 amino acids: CASSIRLATFNEQFF. DNA for the CDR3: TGTGCCAGTAGTATACGACTAGCGACCTTTAATGAGCAGTTCTTC. Using reference TRBV19 and TRBJ2-1 for the parts outside the CDR3, the full variable domain is DGGITQSPKYLFRKEGQNVTLSCEQNLNHDAMYWYRQDPGQGLRLIYYSQIVNDFQKGDIAEGYSVSREKKESFPLTVTSAQKNPTAFYLCASSIRLATFNEQFFGPGTRLTVL.